Below, 15 T cell receptor beta chains from the same sample are listed, as sequenced in a study of T-cell memory formation after mild COVID-19. TCRdb independently ran MiXCR on the 5' RACE reads; one entry per CDR3 protein. Here the sample spans about 350,000 distinct CDR3 sequences, roughly an eighth being singletons. The sequenced sample was PBMCs or a T cell subset sorted from them (not recorded which). All receptors derive from a man between 18 and 29 years old who had mild COVID-19 (a few samples of this study predate the infection). Cell type and time point are not known.

This chain joins TRBV4-1 and TRBJ1-6, with 7 bases that match TRBD1. After removal of 2 bases from V and 10 bases from J, the junction contained 8 bases not matched to a gene. CDR3 length: 15 residues. The germline CDR1 and CDR2 sequences are MGHRA and YSYEKL. The CDR3 is CASSQTRQGRSPLHF. CDR3 in DNA: TGCGCCAGCAGCCAAACGAGACAGGGTCGGTCACCCCTCCACTTT.

This clonotype has only a few counts. This rearrangement joins TRBV7-9 to TRBJ2-5; D gene ambiguous. Deletions cut 6 bases from V and 3 bases from J, with 11 bases between. The CDR3 runs 13 residues. Per the germline V gene, CDR1 is SEHNR and CDR2 is FQNEAQ (reference sequence). The CDR3 DNA follows: TGTGCCAGCAGGACCGACTGGGAAGAGACCCAGTACTTC. It codes for CASRTDWEETQYF.

The table lists this clonotype with a few counts. The V call is TRBV5-6, the J call TRBJ2-2; 7 bases fit TRBD1. This CDR3 has 15 residues. CDR1 is SGHDT and CDR2 is YYEEEE in the germline V gene. Trimming took 4 bases from V and 3 from J; bases not matched to a gene: 6. The CDR3 spells CASSLGTADTGELFF. The CDR3 DNA is TGTGCCAGCAGCCTAGGGACAGCAGACACCGGGGAGCTGTTTTTT. Full variable domain (outside the CDR3, taken from reference TRBV5-6 and TRBJ2-2): DAGVTQSPTHLIKTRGQQVTLRCSPKSGHDTVSWYQQALGQGPQFIFQYYEEEERQRGNFPDRFSGHQFPNYSSELNVNALLLGDSALYLCASSLGTADTGELFFGEGSRLTVL.

This sequence joins TRBV6-5 and TRBJ2-5; the match to TRBD2 covers 8 bases. Trimming took 0 bases from V and 5 from J; bases not matched to a gene: 14. This CDR3 spans 18 amino acids. Germline loops: CDR1 MNHEY, CDR2 SVGAGI. CDR3 nucleotide sequence: TGTGCCAGCAGTTACTCGATCTTGGATAGCGGGGAAGGGGAGACCCAGTACTTC. Residues: CASSYSILDSGEGETQYF.

V is TRBV7-9 and J is TRBJ1-1; the D is unclear. This CDR3 is built from 13 residues. The V end lost 5 bases, the J end lost 1 base, and 8 bases lay between the germline ends. Germline CDR1 and CDR2: SEHNR and FQNEAQ (reference sequence). In DNA form, the CDR3 reads TGTGCCAGCAGCAGCAGGAGGAACACTGAAGCTTTCTTT. Residues: CASSSRRNTEAFF.

The chain joins TRBV5-5 to TRBJ1-2; 8 positions match TRBD1. Unmatched junction bases numbered 10, after V lost 0 bases and J lost 3 bases. The CDR3 length is 17 residues. Germline CDR1 reads SGHKS; CDR2 reads YYEKEE (reference sequence). CDR3 residues: CASSLAPNDRGHYGYTF. The CDR3 coding sequence is TGTGCCAGCAGCTTGGCCCCCAACGACAGGGGTCACTATGGCTACACCTTC.

V usage is TRBV10-2 and J usage is TRBJ1-2; D remains ambiguous. CDR1 and CDR2 from the germline V gene are WSHSY and SAAADI. The V gene lost 0 bases and the J gene lost 2 bases, with 13 bases spanning the gap. The CDR3 runs 16 residues. The chain's CDR3 is CASSESSARPNYGYTF. The CDR3 DNA sequence: TGCGCCAGCAGTGAGTCTAGCGCCAGGCCGAACTATGGCTACACCTTC.

There are a few counts of this clonotype. This CDR3 is CATQGQDTDTQYF. As DNA, the CDR3 is TGTGCCACCCAGGGACAGGACACAGATACGCAGTATTTT. The V gene is TRBV24-1, the J gene TRBJ2-3, with 8 bases fitting TRBD1. V dropped 9 bases and J dropped 2; count of bases not matched to a gene: 3. The CDR3 is 13 amino acids. Germline values: CDR1 KGHDR, CDR2 SFDVKD.

The rearrangement joins TRBV24-1 to TRBJ2-1, with unresolved D. CDR1 and CDR2 from the germline V gene are KGHDR and SFDVKD. The CDR3 runs 15 residues. V lost 2 bases to trimming and J lost 1 base, with 8 bases between them. The CDR3 region has the DNA TGTGCCACCAGTGATTCCAAGGTTTCCTACAATGAGCAGTTCTTC. It specifies CATSDSKVSYNEQFF.

This clonotype was counted a few times. The chain employs TRBV19 and TRBJ2-7, with D tentatively TRBD2 (6 bases). The germline CDR1 and CDR2 sequences are LNHDA and SQIVND (reference sequence). The CDR3 has 13 residues. Trimming cost V 5 bases and J 3 bases, with 11 bases left between them. Here the CDR3 reads CASSEKEGYEQYF. DNA for the CDR3: TGTGCCAGTAGTGAGAAGGAGGGCTACGAGCAGTACTTC.

The CDR3: CASSSLIQGPGTDTQYF. The DNA for the CDR3 is TGTGCCAGCAGTTCCCTGATTCAGGGGCCCGGCACAGATACGCAGTATTTT. This chain joins TRBV6-5 and TRBJ2-3; D might be TRBD1 (6 bases). V dropped 4 bases and J dropped 1 base, with 18 bases sitting between them. Looked up from germline, CDR1 is MNHEY and CDR2 is SVGAGI. CDR3 size: 17 residues.

This clonotype was seen only a few times. J is TRBJ2-3 and V is TRBV6-5; unclear D gene. This CDR3 is built from 15 residues. The germline V gene encodes CDR1 MNHEY and CDR2 SVGAGI. V was clipped by 0 bases and J by 1 base, with 8 bases between them. The CDR3 spells CASSYSGRGTDTQYF. CDR3 nucleotides: TGTGCCAGCAGTTACTCCGGAAGGGGCACAGATACGCAGTATTTT.

This clonotype was observed at least ten times. The chain links TRBV7-2 to TRBJ2-3; no clear D. Germline V gene data show CDR1 as SGHTA and CDR2 as FQGNSA. V lost 5 bases and J 0 bases, leaving 9 bases between the germline ends. The CDR3 extends over 14 amino acids. The CDR3 bases are TGTGCCAGCAGCCCGGGCCTGAGCACAGATACGCAGTATTTT. Amino acids: CASSPGLSTDTQYF. The variable domain in full, with the rest retrieved from reference TRBV7-2 and TRBJ2-3, is GAGVSQSPSNKVTEKGKDVELRCDPISGHTALYWYRQSLGQGLEFLIYFQGNSAPDKSGLPSDRFSAERTGGSVSTLTIQRTQQEDSAVYLCASSPGLSTDTQYFGPGTRLTVL.

The sample holds a few counts of this clonotype. J is TRBJ2-7 and V is TRBV7-2; no firm D call. Germline V gives CDR1 SGHTA, CDR2 FQGNSA. V dropped 0 bases and J dropped 2 bases, with 8 bases sitting between them. The CDR3 is made up of 14 amino acids. In nucleotides, the CDR3 is TGTGCCAGCAGCTTAGCTCCGGAACCCTACGAGCAGTACTTC. It codes for CASSLAPEPYEQYF.

This clonotype was detected ten times or more. The gene calls are TRBV7-9 and TRBJ1-1; perhaps TRBD1 as D (5 bases). Germline loops: CDR1 SEHNR, CDR2 FQNEAQ (reference sequence). This CDR3 region has 16 residues. The ends were cut back, 8 bases at V and 3 bases at J, with 22 bases in the middle. This CDR3 is CASGLLLGMGHTEAFF. The CDR3 coding sequence is TGTGCCAGCGGCCTCTTACTAGGGATGGGGCACACTGAAGCTTTCTTT.